The source of this T cell receptor (beta chain) is a study of blood T cell repertoires in COVID-19 (TCRdb year 2020). Background for the entire study: Samples covering the acute and convalescent phases of COVID-19 were provided by collaborators in the United States, Italy and Spain. The material from the prospective study consisted of cDNA or gDNA derived from T cells, B-cell-depleted T cells, or PBMCs. Subjects who had been exposed to COVID-19, were actively infected with it, or had recovered from it provided the deeply sampled blood TCRbeta repertoires that made up the dataset. A freely available public database, intended as a resource for researchers studying the immune response to SARS-CoV-2, is where the repertoires were released. The samples were drawn from two sources: the first 160 participants of the ongoing ImmuneRACE study, and fewer than 1,500 subjects contributed by 6 global collaborators. The sample metadata nearly always contained a de-identified subject ID, COVID-19 status, age in years and sex. HLA class I and class II types, where available, came from metadata supplied by the sample provider rather than from assay-based typing.

Samples from volunteer blood donors who had recovered from COVID-19 were contributed by a second Seattle source. Whole blood was collected in K2EDTA tubes by collaborating institutions according to the institutions' own protocols. Collaborator samples were shipped for TCRbeta analysis as frozen whole blood, isolated PBMCs, or DNA extracted from either sample type. The paper as a whole reports these results and caveats: The quantity of clinical and demographic metadata differed by source and by participant and was supplied without curation.

On this clone: The antigen this receptor binds is unknown. No base-level quality is on record; no much larger clone is a single base apart.

The CDR3 starts with the cysteine, ends with the phenylalanine, and has 13 residues. CDR3 DNA only is kept here, 39 bases in frame from base 1. V is trimmed back by 6 bases and J by 6 bases, and the junction contains 6 bases that no gene match accounts for. CDR1 SGHTS and CDR2 YDEGEE were looked up in the germline V gene. The immunoSEQ Assay, a bias-controlled multiplex PCR, was used to amplify TCRbeta CDR3 regions from genomic DNA. On the study's bioinformatics: Within the assay, amplification of reference gene primers was used to estimate how many nucleated cells each sample contained. Sequence reads were collapsed and filtered to measure the absolute abundance of every unique TCRbeta CDR3 rearrangement. For each sample, productive Simpson clonality was calculated by taking the square root of Simpson's diversity index across productive rearrangements. Held by TCRdb, this immuneACCESS table contains in-frame sequences only and omits some clones. Under half of the omission traces to an unresolved V gene where checked; the cause of the rest is unknown. The DNA gave D and trimming, while V, J and clone size come from that table. Recorded for this sample are roughly 230,000 clones; 85% to 90% of them occurred a single time. The leading ten clones occupy about 4.6% of the sample.

This TCR came from a woman aged 35 to 49 who had recovered from COVID-19. The rearranged segments are TRBV5-8 and TRBJ2-1, with 7 junctional bases fitting TRBD2. Input material: peripheral blood. In nucleotide form, the sequence is TGTGCCAGCACAGCTAGCGGTACCAATGAGCAGTTCTTC. Its amino acids are CASTASGTNEQFF.